This TCR beta chain derives from a study of cytomegalovirus exposure and HLA in healthy donors. General study findings and limits: The CMV antigen specificity of a few CMV-associated chains was confirmed through in vitro analysis. Productive rates of about 87% or about 30% were seen for most TCR beta V segments in an earlier analysis. In the analysis, some V segments, TRBV6-2 and TRBV6-3 included, were excluded as indistinguishable.

This CDR3 comprises 13 residues. CDR1 and CDR2 (germline): SEHNR, FQNEAQ (reference sequence). After removal of 5 bases from V and 6 bases from J, the junction contained 5 bases not matched to a gene. This PCR relied on a set of 60 Vbeta primers and 13 Jbeta primers. The repertoire was sequenced with immunoSEQ multiplex PCR; TCRdb's copy has only in-frame clones and lacks some. This sample yields about 65,000 clones, of which 60% to 65% are seen a single time; about 3% belongs to the top ten. As to this clone: The antigen is unknown.

The V and J genes are TRBV7-9 and TRBJ1-2, with TRBD1 identical over 8 bases. The specimen was PBMCs. The clonotype originates from a man younger than 45 in good health and CMV-seronegative. The CDR3 reads CASSLGQAHGYTF. Here the CDR3 DNA reads TGTGCCAGCAGCCTGGGACAGGCCCATGGCTACACCTTC.